These 3 T cell receptor beta chains share one sample of origin, sequenced in a study of shared clonotypes between healthy human individuals. Sequencing used immunoSEQ multiplex PCR; TCRdb keeps in-frame clones, though not all of them. The data contain 1,500,000 or so clones, roughly 95% of them singletons. What was sequenced was naive CD4+ T cells sorted from blood. Subset in this sample: CD45RA+ positively selected. These receptors all stem from a man younger than 45 in good health.

The chain recombines TRBV7-9 with TRBJ2-7; tentatively, D is TRBD1 (5 bases). Germline CDR1 SEHNR, CDR2 FQNEAQ (reference sequence). This CDR3 spans 14 amino acids. V was cut by 1 base and J by 6 bases, with 13 bases left in between. The CDR3 here is CASSLGLGLVEQYF. As DNA, the CDR3 is TGTGCCAGCAGCTTAGGGTTGGGGCTAGTCGAGCAGTACTTC.

This chain connects TRBV5-1 to TRBJ2-5; D may match TRBD1 or TRBD2 (6 bases each). CDR1 and CDR2 from the germline V gene are SGHRS and YFSETQ. Trimming took off 0 bases at V and 1 base at J, with 13 bases between the two ends. This CDR3 contains 16 residues. DNA of the CDR3: TGCGCCAGCAGCTTGGAATCCGGGGGCGTCCAAGAGACCCAGTACTTC. Translated: CASSLESGGVQETQYF. The whole variable domain, remainder taken from reference TRBV5-1 and TRBJ2-5, is KAGVTQTPRYLIKTRGQQVTLSCSPISGHRSVSWYQQTPGQGLQFLFEYFSETQRNKGNFPGRFSGRQFSNSRSEMNVSTLELGDSALYLCASSLESGGVQETQYFGPGTRLLVL.

The rearrangement links TRBV19 to TRBJ1-4; the D gene is possibly TRBD1 (5 bases). V lost 3 bases and J 0 bases, leaving 14 bases between the germline ends. This CDR3 has 17 residues. The germline CDR1 and CDR2 sequences are LNHDA and SQIVND (reference sequence). Here the CDR3 reads CASSMGRQRTTNEKLFF. As DNA, the CDR3 is TGTGCCAGTAGTATGGGTAGACAGCGAACAACTAATGAAAAACTGTTTTTT.